The 26 T cell receptor beta chains below were found in one sample sequenced in a study of blood T cell repertoires in COVID-19. TCRdb keeps only in-frame clones here, not all; method: immunoSEQ multiplex PCR. The data show 200,000 to 250,000 clones, roughly nine tenths seen once. Sample: PBMCs or T cells enriched from blood (not recorded which). The receptor source for this set is a woman aged 50 to 60 in a cohort exposed to, infected with or recovered from COVID-19 (not recorded which).

CDR3 nucleotides: TGTGCCCTGGGACTAGTAGGGGTTTTCGAGCAGTACTTC. This encodes CALGLVGVFEQYF. The chain combines TRBV30 with TRBJ2-7, with TRBD2 matching 8 bases. The ends lost 8 bases at V and 6 bases at J; junction bases unmatched: 12. The CDR3 extends over 13 amino acids. In germline, CDR1 is GTSNPN, CDR2 SVGIG (reference sequence).

V and J are TRBV19 and TRBJ2-2; 9 positions match TRBD2. Germline V gene lookup returns CDR1 LNHDA and CDR2 SQIVND (reference sequence). J lost 0 bases, V lost 4 bases, and 0 bases had no gene match. The CDR3 is 15 residues long. In DNA form, the CDR3 reads TGTGCCAGTAGTACTAGCGGGGCGAACACCGGGGAGCTGTTTTTT. It encodes CASSTSGANTGELFF.

This clone has only a few counts. V and J are TRBV6-1 and TRBJ2-1, with 10 bases lining up with TRBD2. Trimming cost V 3 bases and J 11 bases; bases outside gene matches: 7. CDR3 length equals 14 residues. CDR1 is MNHNS, CDR2 SASEGT, per germline. CDR3 bases: TGTGCCAGCAGTGAGGGACTAGCGTCGAAGAAGCAGTTCTTC. This translates into CASSEGLASKKQFF.

The rearrangement links TRBV5-1 to TRBJ2-7; D not resolved. The ends were cut back, 1 base at V and 6 bases at J, with 14 bases in the middle. The CDR3 sequence is 14 residues long. CDR1 and CDR2 from the germline V gene are SGHRS and YFSETQ. The DNA of the CDR3 is TGCGCCAGCAGCTTGAGTGGATTGAGCGCCGAGCAGTACTTC. It yields the protein CASSLSGLSAEQYF. The full variable domain, completed using reference TRBV5-1 and TRBJ2-7, is KAGVTQTPRYLIKTRGQQVTLSCSPISGHRSVSWYQQTPGQGLQFLFEYFSETQRNKGNFPGRFSGRQFSNSRSEMNVSTLELGDSALYLCASSLSGLSAEQYFGPGTRLTVT.

The chain employs TRBV28 and TRBJ1-2; 8 bases match TRBD1. There are 17 residues in the CDR3. CDR1 is MDHEN, CDR2 SYDVKM, per germline. The junction had 15 bases not matched to a gene; V was cut back by 6 bases and J by 3 bases. Here the CDR3 DNA reads TGTGCCAGCAGGTCCGGGACAGGCGGCATGGTTTACTATGGCTACACCTTC. Translated: CASRSGTGGMVYYGYTF.

The chain has TRBV5-1 and TRBJ2-1; 8 positions match TRBD1. V gave up 5 bases and J gave up 6 bases; unmatched junction bases: 10. Per germline, CDR1 SGHRS and CDR2 YFSETQ. The CDR3 consists of 15 residues. This CDR3 reads CASSPGQGGRNEQFF. The CDR3 DNA reads TGCGCCAGCAGTCCAGGACAGGGTGGACGCAATGAGCAGTTCTTC.

CDR3 loop: CASSRSGGPYNEQFF. For the CDR3, the DNA is TGTGCCAGCAGCAGGAGCGGGGGGCCCTACAATGAGCAGTTCTTC. This chain connects TRBV5-6 to TRBJ2-1; 9 bases are a match to TRBD2. CDR3 size: 15 residues. Germline V gives CDR1 SGHDT, CDR2 YYEEEE. J lost 2 bases, V lost 4 bases, and 4 bases had no gene match.

The chain couples TRBV18 to TRBJ1-2; the match to TRBD1 covers 10 bases. CDR1 and CDR2 from the germline V gene are KGHSH and LQKENI. CDR3 length: 15 amino acids. The V and J ends lost 2 bases and 4 bases, in that order; junction bases with no gene match: 4. The CDR3 sequence is CASSPGTGDGYGYTF. In DNA, the CDR3 is TGTGCCAGCTCACCAGGGACAGGGGATGGCTATGGCTACACCTTC. The full variable domain, completed using reference TRBV18 and TRBJ1-2, is NAGVMQNPRHLVRRRGQEARLRCSPMKGHSHVYWYRQLPEEGLKFMVYLQKENIIDESGMPKERFSAEFPKEGPSILRIQQVVRGDSAAYFCASSPGTGDGYGYTFGSGTRLTVV.

This chain uses TRBV6-5 with TRBJ1-4; D is possibly TRBD1 (5 bases). V was shortened by 3 bases and J by 2 bases, with 13 bases between the two germline ends. CDR3 size: 16 residues. Germline CDR1 MNHEY, CDR2 SVGAGI. The CDR3 DNA sequence: TGTGCCAGCAGTTATAATTGGGGCAGCACTAATGAAAAACTGTTTTTT. Protein: CASSYNWGSTNEKLFF.

V usage is TRBV19 and J usage is TRBJ1-1; TRBD1 aligns across 7 bases. The junction had 7 bases not matched to a gene; V was cut back by 6 bases and J by 0 bases. The CDR3 has 15 residues. CDR1 and CDR2 (germline): LNHDA, SQIVND (reference sequence). In nucleotides, the CDR3 is TGTGCCAGTAGCATGGCCGGGACAGTGAACACTGAAGCTTTCTTT. Residues: CASSMAGTVNTEAFF.

The table lists this clone with a few counts. This rearrangement joins TRBV28 to TRBJ1-3; the match to TRBD1 covers 7 bases. With V trimmed by 3 bases and J by 0 bases, 8 bases remained unmatched. The CDR3 covers 17 residues. CDR1 is MDHEN, CDR2 SYDVKM, per germline. The CDR3 nucleotides are TGTGCCAGCAGTTTGCAAAACAGGGGTGGCTCTGGAAACACCATATATTTT. Protein sequence: CASSLQNRGGSGNTIYF.

V gene TRBV2 combines with J gene TRBJ2-3; a possible D gene is TRBD1 (6 bases). This CDR3 is built from 17 residues. Germline values: CDR1 SNHLY, CDR2 FYNNEI. V lost 0 bases, J lost 0 bases, and 13 bases lay in between. CDR3 sequence (DNA): TGTGCCAGCAGTGAAGCGAAGGGGGTCCCTAGCACAGATACGCAGTATTTT. As protein: CASSEAKGVPSTDTQYF.

The chain combines TRBV27 with TRBJ2-3; D is unclear. Per germline, CDR1 MNHEY and CDR2 SMNVEV (reference sequence). This CDR3 is built from 14 residues. V lost 10 bases, J lost 0 bases, and 14 bases lay in between. As DNA, the CDR3 is TGTGCCACCAAGTGGCAAGTCAGCACAGATACGCAGTATTTT. Its translation: CATKWQVSTDTQYF.

J is TRBJ2-5 and V is TRBV5-4; perhaps TRBD1 as D (6 bases). The CDR3 contains 16 residues. Trimming stripped 2 bases from V and 5 bases from J, with 19 bases between. Germline V gene data show CDR1 as SGHNT and CDR2 as YYREEE (reference sequence). In DNA form, the CDR3 reads TGTGCCAGCAGCTTTGGGGGCCAACCAAGACGGGAGACCCAGTACTTC. It translates to CASSFGGQPRRETQYF.

V is TRBV7-2 and J is TRBJ2-1; D might be TRBD2 (6 bases). This CDR3 is built from 15 residues. Germline V gene lookup returns CDR1 SGHTA and CDR2 FQGNSA. The ends were cut back, 5 bases at V and 3 bases at J, with 14 bases in the middle. Here the CDR3 DNA reads TGTGCCAGCAGCCCTAGACTAGGGGTCTACAATGAGCAGTTCTTC. This codes for CASSPRLGVYNEQFF.

J is TRBJ1-1 and V is TRBV4-3, with D hard to call. The germline V and J ends were trimmed by 4 bases and 11 bases, with 17 bases remaining between them. Germline V CDR1 and CDR2: LGHNA, YSLEER. This CDR3 has 13 residues. Here the CDR3 reads CASSPPRSPFAFF. CDR3 nucleotides: TGCGCCAGCAGCCCACCCAGGTCACCTTTTGCTTTCTTT.

The V call is TRBV5-1, the J call TRBJ1-6, with 10 bases matching TRBD1. The V gene's germline CDR1 is SGHRS and CDR2 YFSETQ. This CDR3 spans 17 amino acids. The J segment lost 14 bases and the V segment lost 0 bases, leaving 14 bases of the junction unmatched. CDR3 region: CASSLDGGTGDLRALHF. The CDR3 region has the DNA TGCGCCAGCAGCTTGGACGGAGGGACAGGGGACCTACGGGCCCTCCACTTT.

As concerns this clone: Other DNA sequences from this sample encode an identical CDR3 as well. V is TRBV5-1 and J is TRBJ1-2, with D unresolved. V gave up 0 bases and J gave up 3 bases, with 6 bases separating them. The length of the CDR3 is 13 residues. Germline V gene data show CDR1 as SGHRS and CDR2 as YFSETQ. Here the CDR3 DNA reads TGCGCCAGCAGCTTGGACCGCGACTATGGCTACACCTTC. The encoded protein is CASSLDRDYGYTF.

The chain links TRBV19 to TRBJ1-2; TRBD1 is a possible D gene (6 bases). This CDR3 region has 13 residues. The germline CDR1 and CDR2 sequences are LNHDA and SQIVND (reference sequence). V lost 5 bases and J lost 6, with 13 bases in between. The CDR3 DNA follows: TGTGCCAGTAGTTATGAGGACAGACATGGCTACACCTTC. Its protein product is CASSYEDRHGYTF.

The chain uses TRBV4-3 and TRBJ1-4, with 8 nucleotides matching TRBD1. The CDR3 has 18 amino acids. The ends lost 7 bases at V and 7 bases at J; junction bases unmatched: 20. Germline CDR1 and CDR2: LGHNA and YSLEER. In DNA form, the CDR3 reads TGCGCCAGCACCAGTTCCTACGGGGCAGGACAGGGTGGTGAAAAACTGTTTTTT. Its translation: CASTSSYGAGQGGEKLFF.

This clone appeared once. The V and J genes are TRBV6-6 and TRBJ1-4; 8 bases fit TRBD1. The CDR3 runs 14 residues. CDR1 and CDR2 (germline): MNHNY, SVGAGI (reference sequence). The ends lost 0 bases at V and 8 bases at J; junction bases unmatched: 2. Written as DNA, the CDR3 is TGTGCCAGCAGTTACTCAGGACAGGGCGAAAAACTGTTTTTT. Its translation is CASSYSGQGEKLFF.

The genes are TRBV7-9 and TRBJ2-7; 7 bases line up with TRBD1. The CDR3 is 13 residues long. CDR1 and CDR2 (germline): SEHNR, FQNEAQ (reference sequence). The trim removed 8 bases at V and 5 bases at J, leaving 9 bases unmatched. The DNA for the CDR3 is TGTGCCAGCCGAAAGACAGGGAGAAACGAGCAGTACTTC. Protein: CASRKTGRNEQYF.

The rearrangement joins TRBV9 to TRBJ1-3, with 7 bases identical to TRBD1. The V and J ends lost 2 bases and 3 bases, in that order; junction bases with no gene match: 5. The germline V gene has CDR1 SGDLS and CDR2 YYNGEE. This CDR3 region has 15 residues. CDR3 bases: TGTGCCAGCAGCGTTGACAGGGTTTTTGGAAACACCATATATTTT. It codes for CASSVDRVFGNTIYF.

The V gene is TRBV18, the J gene TRBJ1-2; D is possibly TRBD1 (5 bases). This CDR3 region has 16 residues. Germline-derived CDR1 and CDR2 are KGHSH and LQKENI. The V end lost 4 bases, the J end lost 1 base, and 16 bases lay between the germline ends. In nucleotides, the CDR3 is TGTGCCAGCTCACTTAATGCGGACAACCTTAACTATGGCTACACCTTC. Its protein product is CASSLNADNLNYGYTF. The whole variable domain, filled in from reference TRBV18 and TRBJ1-2, reads NAGVMQNPRHLVRRRGQEARLRCSPMKGHSHVYWYRQLPEEGLKFMVYLQKENIIDESGMPKERFSAEFPKEGPSILRIQQVVRGDSAAYFCASSLNADNLNYGYTFGSGTRLTVV.

J is TRBJ1-3 and V is TRBV30; weak D call: TRBD1 (6 bases). The CDR3 extends over 14 amino acids. Germline loops: CDR1 GTSNPN, CDR2 SVGIG (reference sequence). V was cut by 1 base and J by 0 bases, with 7 bases left in between. The CDR3 DNA is TGTGCCTGGAGTGAGGGGGACTCTGGAAACACCATATATTTT. Translating gives CAWSEGDSGNTIYF. The variable domain in full, completed from reference TRBV30 and TRBJ1-3, reads SQTIHQWPATLVQPVGSPLSLECTVEGTSNPNLYWYRQAAGRGLQLLFYSVGIGQISSEVPQNLSASRPQDRQFILSSKKLLLSDSGFYLCAWSEGDSGNTIYFGEGSWLTVV.

The V gene is TRBV9, the J gene TRBJ2-1; D perhaps matches TRBD2 (6 bases). The V and J ends lost 4 bases and 6 bases respectively, with 14 bases between them. Germline CDR1 SGDLS, CDR2 YYNGEE. CDR3 size: 14 residues. The DNA for the CDR3 is TGTGCCAGCAGCCCTCGGGACTCTTCCAATGAGCAGTTCTTC. Translating it yields CASSPRDSSNEQFF.